The next 10 T cell receptor beta chains were all read from a single sample in a study of T-cell reconstitution after alpha-beta-depleted transplantation in children (dated by TCRdb to about 2016). Library preparation employed PCR. These reads were obtained on an Illumina HiSeq 2500. To normalize quantification of the TCRbeta repertoire, the TCR libraries were built with molecular barcoding that relied on unique molecular identifiers. TCRdb itself trimmed the public reads at Q25 with fastp, ran MiXCR and retained productive beta chains. Rows with a matching CDR3 protein are joined into one entry that keeps the most common DNA and genes. The sample data list a few hundred thousand distinct CDR3 sequences, and around 8.9% of these were observed just once. The top ten clones comprise roughly 5.1% of the sample. This specimen consisted of PBMCs from the stem cell graft donor, obtained from the stem cell graft. Source of these receptors: a human donor who donated a stem cell graft to a child with SCID.

This clonotype was counted ten times or more. The chain has TRBV5-6 and TRBJ2-1, with TRBD2 matching over 11 bases. In germline, CDR1 is SGHDT, CDR2 YYEEEE. The CDR3 is made up of 17 amino acids. Trimming removed 5 bases from V and 6 bases from J; junction bases left unmatched: 13. The CDR3 DNA reads TGTGCCAGCAGGGGGGGACTAGCGGACTTTTACGGCAATGAGCAGTTCTTC. As protein: CASRGGLADFYGNEQFF.

The V and J genes are TRBV19 and TRBJ2-1, with TRBD1 matching over 9 bases. The CDR3 totals 15 residues. The germline V gene encodes CDR1 LNHDA and CDR2 SQIVND (reference sequence). With 2 bases clipped from V and 2 bases from J, the junction kept 1 base outside the gene matches. The CDR3 loop is CASSITGGAYNEQFF. DNA of the CDR3: TGTGCCAGTAGTATAACAGGGGGCGCCTACAATGAGCAGTTCTTC.

This clonotype has ten or more counts. V and J are TRBV11-2 and TRBJ2-1; TRBD2 is a possible D gene (5 bases). CDR1 and CDR2 (germline): SGHAT, FQNNGV. Between the trimmed V and J ends, which lost 0 bases and 0 bases, there was a span of 15 bases. The CDR3 loop spans 18 amino acids. CDR3 residues: CASSLDGVRDPSYNEQFF. As DNA, the CDR3 is TGTGCCAGCAGCTTAGATGGGGTGAGGGATCCCTCCTACAATGAGCAGTTCTTC. The whole variable domain, filled in from reference TRBV11-2 and TRBJ2-1, reads EAGVAQSPRYKIIEKRQSVAFWCNPISGHATLYWYQQILGQGPKLLIQFQNNGVVDDSQLPKDRFSAERLKGVDSTLKIQPAKLEDSAVYLCASSLDGVRDPSYNEQFFGPGTRLTVL.

The rearrangement links TRBV3-1 to TRBJ2-6, with D perhaps being TRBD1 or TRBD2 (5 bases each). The germline gives CDR1 LGHDT, CDR2 YNNKEL (reference sequence). V shed 0 bases and J shed 4 bases, with 10 bases lying between them. The length of the CDR3 is 16 residues. The CDR3 region is CASSQEGEGGANVLTF. CDR3 in DNA: TGTGCCAGCAGCCAAGAAGGAGAGGGGGGGGCCAACGTCCTGACTTTC. The complete variable domain, with remaining parts taken from reference TRBV3-1 and TRBJ2-6, reads DTAVSQTPKYLVTQMGNDKSIKCEQNLGHDTMYWYKQDSKKFLKIMFSYNNKELIINETVPNRFSPKSPDKAHLNLHINSLELGDSAVYFCASSQEGEGGANVLTFGAGSRLTVL.

The chain links TRBV6-1 to TRBJ2-3; maybe TRBD2 (5 bases). The CDR3 has 14 amino acids. Trimming removed 8 bases at V and 0 bases at J, with 12 bases between. Germline V gene lookup returns CDR1 MNHNS and CDR2 SASEGT. CDR3 nucleotide sequence: TGTGCCAGCTCAGAGGGTCCTAGCACAGATACGCAGTATTTT. This gives the protein CASSEGPSTDTQYF.

This clonotype was picked up many times. This sequence joins TRBV7-9 and TRBJ2-2, with a weak D call TRBD2 (5 bases). The CDR3 is 14 amino acids. Germline V lookup: CDR1 SEHNR, CDR2 FQNEAQ (reference sequence). V gave up 8 bases and J gave up 2 bases, with 12 bases separating them. As DNA, the CDR3 is TGTGCCAGCGCTGCGGGCAGCAACACCGGGGAGCTGTTTTTT. This sequence encodes CASAAGSNTGELFF.

Ten or more counts support this clonotype. This chain uses TRBV18 with TRBJ1-2; D call uncertain. V was trimmed by 2 bases and J by 4 bases, leaving 20 bases between them. The CDR3 is made up of 17 amino acids. Germline values: CDR1 KGHSH, CDR2 LQKENI. CDR3 in amino acids: CASSPIDSHPQLYGYTF. DNA of the CDR3: TGTGCCAGCTCACCAATTGATTCCCATCCCCAGCTCTATGGCTACACCTTC.

This clonotype was counted ten times or more. The chain has TRBV12-3 or TRBV12-4 and TRBJ2-3; 9 bases are shared with TRBD2. The CDR3 loop spans 23 amino acids. V lost 0 bases, J lost 1 base, and 23 bases stayed unmatched. CDR3 sequence reads: CASSLARGGQRELAGLRTDTQYF. DNA for the CDR3: TGTGCCAGCAGTTTAGCGCGGGGGGGACAACGGGAGCTAGCGGGGCTACGCACAGATACGCAGTATTTT.

This clonotype was found many times. The chain recombines TRBV20-1 with TRBJ1-3; 9 nucleotides match TRBD1. CDR1 is DFQATT, CDR2 SNEGSKA, per germline (reference sequence). V gave up 2 bases and J gave up 2 bases; unmatched junction bases: 7. This CDR3 is built from 16 residues. In DNA, the CDR3 is TGCAGTGCTAGATCGAACAGGGGGCACCCTGGAAACACCATATATTTT. It encodes CSARSNRGHPGNTIYF.

There are many counts of this clonotype. The chain employs TRBV5-1 and TRBJ2-1; D might be TRBD2 (6 bases). This CDR3 spans 14 amino acids. Trimming shortened V by 5 bases and J by 2 bases, and 11 bases separated the two germline ends. Per the germline V gene, CDR1 is SGHRS and CDR2 is YFSETQ. CDR3 in DNA: TGCGCCAGCAGGCGGGATCCTGCCTACAATGAGCAGTTCTTC. It specifies CASRRDPAYNEQFF.